The 17 T cell receptor beta chains in this list originate from one sample, sequenced in a study of blood T cell repertoires in COVID-19. Assay: immunoSEQ multiplex PCR; the TCRdb copy retains only in-frame clones and omits some. The sample records 250,000 to 400,000 clones, around 86% being singletons. Sequenced sample: peripheral blood. The origin of the receptors is a middle-aged man with active or convalescent COVID-19.

V is TRBV5-4 and J is TRBJ1-3, with D hard to call. V was cut by 0 bases and J by 4 bases, with 8 bases left in between. This CDR3 is 14 amino acids long. The germline V gene encodes CDR1 SGHNT and CDR2 YYREEE (reference sequence). This CDR3 reads CASSLDSSGNTIYF. As DNA, the CDR3 is TGTGCCAGCAGCTTGGACAGTTCGGGAAACACCATATATTTT.

The chain joins TRBV6-1 to TRBJ2-2; D not certain. The germline V and J ends were trimmed by 10 bases and 4 bases, with 13 bases remaining between them. This CDR3 comprises 13 residues. Germline V gene sequence: CDR1 MNHNS, CDR2 SASEGT. The CDR3 sequence is CATRFSLTGELFF. The DNA for the CDR3 is TGTGCCACCCGCTTCAGTCTCACCGGGGAGCTGTTTTTT.

The chain uses TRBV10-2 and TRBJ1-2; TRBD1 might be the D (5 bases). Germline V CDR1 and CDR2: WSHSY, SAAADI. V shed 3 bases and J shed 8 bases, with 13 bases lying between them. This CDR3 region has 13 residues. CDR3 region: CASSDGGSVGYTF. The CDR3 bases are TGCGCCAGCAGTGACGGGGGATCGGTAGGCTACACCTTC.

This chain connects TRBV30 to TRBJ1-4, with D possibly matching TRBD1 (5 bases). Between the trimmed V and J ends, which lost 0 bases and 2 bases, there was a span of 10 bases. The CDR3 is made up of 15 amino acids. Germline V gene lookup returns CDR1 GTSNPN and CDR2 SVGIG (reference sequence). The DNA of the CDR3 is TGTGCCTGGAGTGTACAGCGGGACACTAATGAAAAACTGTTTTTT. Translation gives CAWSVQRDTNEKLFF.

This chain links TRBV5-1 with TRBJ1-1; weak D call: TRBD1 (6 bases). The CDR3 contains 15 residues. Per germline, CDR1 SGHRS and CDR2 YFSETQ. V gave up 4 bases and J gave up 0 bases, with 13 bases separating them. CDR3 DNA sequence: TGCGCCAGCAGCCCCCAGGGGATTATGAACACTGAAGCTTTCTTT. Its protein is CASSPQGIMNTEAFF.

The chain is built from TRBV6-5 and TRBJ2-7, with 7 bases lining up with TRBD2. Losses at the gene ends were 4 bases for V and 3 bases for J; bases not matched to a gene: 9. CDR1 is MNHEY, CDR2 SVGAGI, per germline. This CDR3 is 15 amino acids long. CDR3 protein: CASSWGEGIGYEQYF. The CDR3 bases are TGTGCCAGCAGTTGGGGGGAGGGAATCGGCTACGAGCAGTACTTC.

To note about this clone: This sample includes further DNA sequences coding for the same CDR3. The chain is built from TRBV15 and TRBJ1-6, with 9 bases lining up with TRBD1. The CDR3 covers 15 residues. The junction had 7 bases not matched to a gene; V was cut back by 5 bases and J by 8 bases. The germline V gene has CDR1 LNHNV and CDR2 YYDKDF (reference sequence). The CDR3 is CATSRSTGGDSPLHF. The CDR3 DNA follows: TGTGCCACCAGCCGGTCGACAGGGGGGGATTCACCCCTCCACTTT.

This clone has just a few counts. The chain has TRBV5-4 and TRBJ1-6, with D hard to call. Germline V gives CDR1 SGHNT, CDR2 YYREEE (reference sequence). Trimming stripped 0 bases from V and 10 bases from J, with 8 bases between. CDR3 size: 13 residues. CDR3 residues: CASSLGILSPLHF. CDR3 DNA: TGTGCCAGCAGCTTGGGAATACTCTCACCCCTCCACTTT.

The chain recombines TRBV7-7 with TRBJ2-5, with D perhaps matching TRBD2 (6 bases). The germline V and J ends were trimmed by 5 bases and 2 bases, with 15 bases remaining between them. CDR1 is SSHAT, CDR2 FNYEAQ, per germline (reference sequence). The CDR3 contains 15 residues. The CDR3 DNA reads TGTGCCAGCAGCCGAGGGGTGGGAGGACAAGAGACCCAGTACTTC. It specifies CASSRGVGGQETQYF.

The table lists this clone with a count of one. Here the CDR3 reads CASSQTGANYGYTF. The DNA of the CDR3 is TGCGCCAGCAGTCAAACAGGGGCTAACTATGGCTACACCTTC. The chain employs TRBV4-1 and TRBJ1-2, with TRBD1 matching over 7 bases. Germline CDR1 is MGHRA and CDR2 is YSYEKL. The length of the CDR3 is 14 residues. V dropped 6 bases and J dropped 0; count of bases not matched to a gene: 4.

The CDR3: CASSLAWTGGYEQYF. In DNA form, the CDR3 reads TGTGCCAGCAGCTTAGCGTGGACAGGAGGCTACGAGCAGTACTTC. The V gene is TRBV7-2, the J gene TRBJ2-7, with 7 bases that match TRBD1. Germline V gene data show CDR1 as SGHTA and CDR2 as FQGNSA. J gave up 3 bases and V 0 bases, and 5 bases lay outside the gene matches. The CDR3 sequence is 15 residues long.

This chain links TRBV5-4 with TRBJ2-2, with 12 bases identical to TRBD2. The CDR3 consists of 17 residues. After removal of 2 bases from V and 5 bases from J, the junction contained 7 bases not matched to a gene. Germline V gene sequence: CDR1 SGHNT, CDR2 YYREEE (reference sequence). The CDR3 here is CASSFLAGGPGTGELFF. The CDR3 region has the DNA TGTGCCAGCAGCTTTCTAGCGGGGGGGCCCGGTACCGGGGAGCTGTTTTTT.

The chain joins TRBV2 to TRBJ1-5, with 9 bases fitting TRBD1. The germline V gene has CDR1 SNHLY and CDR2 FYNNEI. The CDR3 is made up of 15 amino acids. J gave up 4 bases and V 5 bases, and 6 bases lay outside the gene matches. CDR3: CASSRPGQGNQPQHF. The CDR3 DNA sequence: TGTGCCAGCAGTCGACCGGGACAGGGAAATCAGCCCCAGCATTTT.

The chain uses TRBV5-1 and TRBJ2-3, with TRBD1 matching over 9 bases. V trimming: 4 bases; J trimming: 1 base; junction bases outside the gene matches: 4. The CDR3 spans 15 residues. CDR1 and CDR2 from the germline V gene are SGHRS and YFSETQ. CDR3 DNA sequence: TGCGCCAGCAGCCCAAGGACAGGGGGCACAGATACGCAGTATTTT. Protein sequence: CASSPRTGGTDTQYF.

With respect to this clone: This specimen includes other DNA sequences encoding the same CDR3. The genes are TRBV7-8 and TRBJ1-2; TRBD1 might be the D (6 bases). V gave up 5 bases and J gave up 2 bases, with 9 bases separating them. Per the germline V gene, CDR1 is SGHVS and CDR2 is FQNEAQ. CDR3 size: 13 residues. This chain's CDR3 is CASSRTGNYGYTF. CDR3 bases: TGTGCCAGCAGCCGAACAGGGAACTATGGCTACACCTTC. Drawing the rest from reference TRBV7-8 and TRBJ1-2, the complete variable domain is GAGVSQSPRYKVAKRGQDVALRCDPISGHVSLFWYQQALGQGPEFLTYFQNEAQLDKSGLPSDRFFAERPEGSVSTLKIQRTQQEDSAVYLCASSRTGNYGYTFGSGTRLTVV.

On this clone: The junction departs from the called germline gene at one end, perhaps through a read error. V and J are TRBV5-1 and TRBJ1-2; D possibly corresponds to TRBD1 (6 bases). Germline V gene lookup returns CDR1 SGHRS and CDR2 YFSETQ. The CDR3 length is 14 residues. This chain's CDR3 is CASSLTAEPDREHF. The CDR3 DNA reads TGCGCCAGCAGCTTGACCGCCGAACCGGACAGAGAACATTTC. The full variable domain, completed using reference TRBV5-1 and TRBJ1-2, is KAGVTQTPRYLIKTRGQQVTLSCSPISGHRSVSWYQQTPGQGLQFLFEYFSETQRNKGNFPGRFSGRQFSNSRSEMNVSTLELGDSALYLCASSLTAEPDREHFGSGTRLTVV.

Only a few counts were recorded for this clone. V gene TRBV6-6 combines with J gene TRBJ1-1; tentatively, D is TRBD1 (5 bases). Germline values: CDR1 MNHNY, CDR2 SVGAGI (reference sequence). V was cut by 2 bases and J by 1 base, with 11 bases left in between. This CDR3 spans 15 amino acids. The CDR3 loop reads CASSYPVGGNTEAFF. For the CDR3, the DNA is TGTGCCAGCAGTTACCCAGTCGGGGGGAACACTGAAGCTTTCTTT.